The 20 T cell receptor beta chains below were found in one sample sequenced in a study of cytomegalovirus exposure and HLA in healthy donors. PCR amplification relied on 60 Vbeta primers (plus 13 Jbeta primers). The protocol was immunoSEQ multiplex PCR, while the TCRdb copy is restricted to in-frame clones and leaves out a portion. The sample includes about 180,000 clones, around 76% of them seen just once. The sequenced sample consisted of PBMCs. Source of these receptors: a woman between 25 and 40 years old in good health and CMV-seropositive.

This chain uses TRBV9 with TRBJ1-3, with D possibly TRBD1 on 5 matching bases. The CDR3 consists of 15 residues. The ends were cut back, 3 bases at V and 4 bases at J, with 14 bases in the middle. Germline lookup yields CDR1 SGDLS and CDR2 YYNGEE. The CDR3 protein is CASSADRYSGNTIYF. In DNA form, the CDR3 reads TGTGCCAGCAGCGCCGACAGATACTCGGGAAACACCATATATTTT.

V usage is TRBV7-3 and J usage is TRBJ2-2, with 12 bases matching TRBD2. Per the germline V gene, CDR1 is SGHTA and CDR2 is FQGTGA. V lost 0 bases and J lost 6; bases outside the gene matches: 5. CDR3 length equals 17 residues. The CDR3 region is CASSLTGPSGGAGELFF. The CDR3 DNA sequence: TGTGCCAGCAGCTTAACGGGGCCTAGCGGGGGGGCCGGGGAGCTGTTTTTT.

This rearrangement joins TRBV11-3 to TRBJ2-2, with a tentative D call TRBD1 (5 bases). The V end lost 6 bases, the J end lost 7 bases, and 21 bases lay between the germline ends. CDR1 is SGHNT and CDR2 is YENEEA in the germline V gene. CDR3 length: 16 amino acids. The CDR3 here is CASRDPDRLRGGELFF. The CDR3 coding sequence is TGTGCCAGCAGGGATCCTGACAGACTTAGGGGCGGGGAGCTGTTTTTT.

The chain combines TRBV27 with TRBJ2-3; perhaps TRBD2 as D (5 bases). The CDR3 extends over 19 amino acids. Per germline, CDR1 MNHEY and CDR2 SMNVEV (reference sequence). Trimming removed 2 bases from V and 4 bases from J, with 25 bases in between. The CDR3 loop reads CASSLSPTYPGTYSDTQYF. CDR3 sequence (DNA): TGTGCCAGCAGTTTAAGTCCCACGTATCCGGGAACTTACTCAGATACGCAGTATTTT.

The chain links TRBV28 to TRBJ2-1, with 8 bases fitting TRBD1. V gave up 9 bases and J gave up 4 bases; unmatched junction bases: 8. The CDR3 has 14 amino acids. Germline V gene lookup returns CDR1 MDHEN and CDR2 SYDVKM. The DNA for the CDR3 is TGTGCCAGTCTCCGGGACAGGAAATACAATGAGCAGTTCTTC. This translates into CASLRDRKYNEQFF.

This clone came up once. CDR3 loop: CASSPGGSLEQYF. Written as DNA, the CDR3 is TGTGCCAGCTCCCCCGGAGGGTCTCTGGAGCAGTACTTC. This chain uses TRBV18 with TRBJ2-7; weak D call: TRBD2 (6 bases). Deletions cut 6 bases from V and 7 bases from J, with 16 bases between. The CDR3 is made up of 13 amino acids. Germline V gene sequence: CDR1 KGHSH, CDR2 LQKENI.

This chain's CDR3 is CASSPLDRRLGGELFF. DNA of the CDR3: TGTGCCAGCAGCCCCCTCGACAGGAGGCTGGGCGGGGAGCTGTTTTTT. V gene TRBV7-2 combines with J gene TRBJ2-2, with D possibly TRBD1 on 6 matching bases. The CDR3 is made up of 16 amino acids. V was shortened by 5 bases and J by 7 bases, with 20 bases between the two germline ends. Germline-derived CDR1 and CDR2 are SGHTA and FQGNSA. The variable domain in full, completed from reference TRBV7-2 and TRBJ2-2, reads GAGVSQSPSNKVTEKGKDVELRCDPISGHTALYWYRQSLGQGLEFLIYFQGNSAPDKSGLPSDRFSAERTGGSVSTLTIQRTQQEDSAVYLCASSPLDRRLGGELFFGEGSRLTVL.

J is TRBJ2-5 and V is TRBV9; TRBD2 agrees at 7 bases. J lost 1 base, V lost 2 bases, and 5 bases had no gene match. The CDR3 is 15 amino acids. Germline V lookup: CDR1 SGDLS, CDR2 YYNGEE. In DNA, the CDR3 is TGTGCCAGCAGCGTCGGGGCGGGGGTCCAAGAGACCCAGTACTTC. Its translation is CASSVGAGVQETQYF.

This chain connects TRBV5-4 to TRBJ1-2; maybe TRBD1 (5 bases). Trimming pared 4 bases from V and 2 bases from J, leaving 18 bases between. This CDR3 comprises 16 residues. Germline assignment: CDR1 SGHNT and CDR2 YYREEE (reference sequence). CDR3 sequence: CASSTGTLGDNYGYTF. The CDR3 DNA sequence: TGTGCCAGCAGCACCGGGACTCTCGGGGACAACTATGGCTACACCTTC.

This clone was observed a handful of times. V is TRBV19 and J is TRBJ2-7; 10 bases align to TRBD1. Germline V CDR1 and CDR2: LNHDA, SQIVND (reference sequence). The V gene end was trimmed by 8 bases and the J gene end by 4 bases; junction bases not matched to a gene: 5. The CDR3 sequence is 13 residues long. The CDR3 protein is CASSGTGAYEQYF. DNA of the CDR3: TGTGCCAGTTCCGGGACAGGGGCATACGAGCAGTACTTC.

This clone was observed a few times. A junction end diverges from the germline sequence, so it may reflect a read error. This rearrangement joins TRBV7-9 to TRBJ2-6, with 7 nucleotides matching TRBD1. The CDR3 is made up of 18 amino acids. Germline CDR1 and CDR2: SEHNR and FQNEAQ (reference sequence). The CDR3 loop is CASISIDRAQSGANGLTF. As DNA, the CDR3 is TGTGCCAGCATTTCCATCGACAGGGCGCAGTCCGGGGCCAACGGCCTGACTTTC.

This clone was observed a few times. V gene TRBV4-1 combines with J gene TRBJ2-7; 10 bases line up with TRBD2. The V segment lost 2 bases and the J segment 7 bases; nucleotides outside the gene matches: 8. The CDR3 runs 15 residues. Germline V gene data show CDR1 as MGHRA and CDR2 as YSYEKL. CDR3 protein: CASSQLAGVQAEQYF. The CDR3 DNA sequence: TGCGCCAGCAGCCAACTAGCGGGGGTCCAGGCTGAGCAGTACTTC.

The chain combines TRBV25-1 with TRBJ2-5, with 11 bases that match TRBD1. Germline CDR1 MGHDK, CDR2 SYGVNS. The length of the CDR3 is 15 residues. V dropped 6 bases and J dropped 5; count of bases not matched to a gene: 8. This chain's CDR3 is CASSRSGQGVETQYF. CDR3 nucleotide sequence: TGTGCCAGCAGCCGCTCGGGACAGGGGGTCGAGACCCAGTACTTC.

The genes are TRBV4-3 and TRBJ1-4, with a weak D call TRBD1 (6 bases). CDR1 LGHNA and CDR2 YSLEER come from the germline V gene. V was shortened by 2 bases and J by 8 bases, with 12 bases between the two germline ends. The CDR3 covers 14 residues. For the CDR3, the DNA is TGCGCCAGCAGCCAACAGGGAGGGGGAGAAAAACTGTTTTTT. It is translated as CASSQQGGGEKLFF.

The CDR3 spells CASTGGSSYNEQFF. In DNA, the CDR3 is TGTGCCAGCACCGGGGGGAGCTCCTACAATGAGCAGTTCTTC. The genes are TRBV6-6 and TRBJ2-1, with 7 bases fitting TRBD2. The V and J ends lost 7 bases and 0 bases, in that order; junction bases with no gene match: 3. Germline lookup yields CDR1 MNHNY and CDR2 SVGAGI (reference sequence). The CDR3 loop spans 14 amino acids.

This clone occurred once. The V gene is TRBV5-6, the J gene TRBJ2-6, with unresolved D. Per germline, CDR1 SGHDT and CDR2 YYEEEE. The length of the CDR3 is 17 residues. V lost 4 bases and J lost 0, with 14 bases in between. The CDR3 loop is CASSPKTFSSGANVLTF. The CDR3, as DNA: TGTGCCAGCAGCCCAAAGACATTTAGCTCTGGGGCCAACGTCCTGACTTTC.

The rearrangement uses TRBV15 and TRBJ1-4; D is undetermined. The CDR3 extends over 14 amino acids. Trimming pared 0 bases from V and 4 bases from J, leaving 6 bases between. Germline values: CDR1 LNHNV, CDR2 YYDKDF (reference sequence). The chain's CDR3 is CATSRDRGNEKLFF. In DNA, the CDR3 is TGTGCCACCAGCAGAGATCGCGGTAATGAAAAACTGTTTTTT.

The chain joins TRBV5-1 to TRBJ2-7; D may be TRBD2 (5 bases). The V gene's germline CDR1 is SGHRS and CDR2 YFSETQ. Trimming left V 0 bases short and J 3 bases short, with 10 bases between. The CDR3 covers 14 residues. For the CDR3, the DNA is TGCGCCAGCAGCTTGGGAGCGGAGCTCTACGAGCAGTACTTC. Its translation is CASSLGAELYEQYF.

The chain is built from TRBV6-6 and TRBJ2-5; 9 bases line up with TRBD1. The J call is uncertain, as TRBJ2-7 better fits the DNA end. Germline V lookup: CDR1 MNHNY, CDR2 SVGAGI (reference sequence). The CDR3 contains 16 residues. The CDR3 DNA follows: TGTGCCAGCAGTTACTCGGCCGGGACAGGGTACTACGAGCAGTACTTC. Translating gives CASSYSAGTGYYEQYF.

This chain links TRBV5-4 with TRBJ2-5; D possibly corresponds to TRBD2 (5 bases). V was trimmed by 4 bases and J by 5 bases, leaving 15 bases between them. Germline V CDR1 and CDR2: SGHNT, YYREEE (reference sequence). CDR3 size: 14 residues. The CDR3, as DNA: TGTGCCAGCAGCCCCTCTGGACTGGGGGAGACCCAGTACTTC. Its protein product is CASSPSGLGETQYF.